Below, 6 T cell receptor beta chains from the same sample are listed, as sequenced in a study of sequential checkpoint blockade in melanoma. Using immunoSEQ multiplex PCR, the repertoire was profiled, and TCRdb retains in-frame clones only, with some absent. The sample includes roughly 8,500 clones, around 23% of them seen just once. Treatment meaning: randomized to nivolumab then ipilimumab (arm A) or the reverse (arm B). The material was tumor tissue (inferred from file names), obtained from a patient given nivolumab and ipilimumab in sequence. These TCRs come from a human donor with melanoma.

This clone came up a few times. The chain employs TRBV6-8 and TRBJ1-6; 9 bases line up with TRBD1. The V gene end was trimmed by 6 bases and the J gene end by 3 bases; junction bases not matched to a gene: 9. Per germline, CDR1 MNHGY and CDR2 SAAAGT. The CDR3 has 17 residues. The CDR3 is CASRKTTGGLYNSPLHF. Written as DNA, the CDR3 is TGTGCCAGCAGAAAGACCACAGGGGGCCTCTATAATTCACCCCTCCACTTT.

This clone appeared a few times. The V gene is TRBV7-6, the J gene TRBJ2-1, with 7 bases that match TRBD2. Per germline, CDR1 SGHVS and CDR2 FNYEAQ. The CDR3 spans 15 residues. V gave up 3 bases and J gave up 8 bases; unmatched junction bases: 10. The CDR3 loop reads CASSLVTGGLDEQFF. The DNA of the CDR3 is TGTGCCAGCAGCTTGGTAACCGGGGGGTTGGATGAGCAGTTCTTC. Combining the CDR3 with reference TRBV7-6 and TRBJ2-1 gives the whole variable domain GAGVSQSPRYKVTKRGQDVALRCDPISGHVSLYWYRQALGQGPEFLTYFNYEAQQDKSGLPNDRFSAERPEGSISTLTIQRTEQRDSAMYRCASSLVTGGLDEQFFGPGTRLTVL.

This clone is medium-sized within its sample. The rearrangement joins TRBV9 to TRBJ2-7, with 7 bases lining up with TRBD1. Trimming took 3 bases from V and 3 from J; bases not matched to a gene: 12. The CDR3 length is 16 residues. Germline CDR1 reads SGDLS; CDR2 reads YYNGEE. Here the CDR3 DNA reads TGTGCCAGCAGCGCAACAGGTAGGGGGCGCATCTACGAGCAGTACTTC. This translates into CASSATGRGRIYEQYF.

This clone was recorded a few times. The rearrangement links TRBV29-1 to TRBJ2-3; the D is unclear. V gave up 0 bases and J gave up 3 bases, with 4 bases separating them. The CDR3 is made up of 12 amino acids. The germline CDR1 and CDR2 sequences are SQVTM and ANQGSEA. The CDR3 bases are TGCAGCGTTGAAGACAGTACAGATACGCAGTATTTT. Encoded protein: CSVEDSTDTQYF.

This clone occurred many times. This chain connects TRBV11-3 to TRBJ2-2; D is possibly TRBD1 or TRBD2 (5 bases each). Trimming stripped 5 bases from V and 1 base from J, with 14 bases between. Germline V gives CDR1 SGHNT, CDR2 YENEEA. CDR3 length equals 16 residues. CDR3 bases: TGTGCCAGCAGCCCAGTCGGGGCAGGGAACACCGGGGAGCTGTTTTTT. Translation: CASSPVGAGNTGELFF.

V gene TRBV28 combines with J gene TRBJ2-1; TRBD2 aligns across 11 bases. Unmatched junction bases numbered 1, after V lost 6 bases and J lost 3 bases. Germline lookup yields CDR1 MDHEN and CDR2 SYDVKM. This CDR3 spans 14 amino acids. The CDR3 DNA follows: TGTGCCAGCAGCGGACTAGCGGGCTACAATGAGCAGTTCTTC. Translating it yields CASSGLAGYNEQFF.